The clone carrying this T cell receptor beta chain was seen ten or more times. The V segment lost 7 bases and the J segment 8 bases; nucleotides outside the gene matches: 18. Germline-derived CDR1 and CDR2 are SNHLY and FYNNEI. The CDR3 loop spans 16 amino acids. TCRdb fed the 5' RACE reads into MiXCR, producing one record per CDR3 protein. The data hold tens of thousands of distinct CDR3 sequences, with about a tenth observed a single time. The sample originates from a study of neurological immune-mediated disorders. The clonotype comes from a woman aged 40 to 50 with HTLV-1-associated myelopathy (HAM/TSP). Sequences were obtained from PBMCs. The V gene is TRBV2, the J gene TRBJ2-3; 7 bases match TRBD1. CDR3 protein: CASKGAGVGLWGTQYF. CDR3 coding DNA: TGTGCCAGCAAGGGGGCAGGGGTAGGCTTGTGGGGTACGCAGTATTTT.